These T cell receptor beta chains were read from a single sample in a study of T cell repertoires in aging, cancer and after chemotherapy. One entry per CDR3 protein results from TCRdb running MiXCR on the multiplex PCR reads. The sample holds just over 4,000 distinct CDR3 sequences; under 30% are singletons and the top ten take 5% to 7%. The sequencing input was blood. All receptors come from a human donor in good health. Both conserved end residues are part of each CDR3. D genes are given only for firm matches. Clone size, where shown, is once, few, many, or a class for clones that have expanded.

cdr3_nt: TGTGCCAGCAGCCGTGCGGGGATTTATAGCAATCAGCCCCAGCATTTT; cdr3_aa: CASSRAGIYSNQPQHF; clone_size: -; d_call: -; v_call: TRBV5-5; j_call: TRBJ1-5
cdr3_nt: TGTGCCACCAGCAGAGAAATGAACACTGAAGCTTTCTTT; cdr3_aa: CATSREMNTEAFF; clone_size: few; d_call: -; v_call: TRBV15; j_call: TRBJ1-1
cdr3_nt: TGTGCCAGCGAGGCCGCCCACGAGTTAGATACGCAGTATTTT; cdr3_aa: CASEAAHELDTQYF; clone_size: -; d_call: -; v_call: TRBV13; j_call: TRBJ2-3
cdr3_nt: TGTGCCAGCAGCCAAGATAGCATCCTAACAGAGACCCAGTACTTC; cdr3_aa: CASSQDSILTETQYF; clone_size: -; d_call: -; v_call: TRBV14; j_call: TRBJ2-5
cdr3_nt: TGTGCCAGCAGTTCCCGACAGGAAAACTACGAGCAGTACTTC; cdr3_aa: CASSSRQENYEQYF; clone_size: -; d_call: -; v_call: TRBV27; j_call: TRBJ2-7
cdr3_nt: TGTGCCAGCAGTACTCCCGGGACTTTAGCGACCCAGTACTTC; cdr3_aa: CASSTPGTLATQYF; clone_size: -; d_call: -; v_call: TRBV12-3/TRBV12-4; j_call: TRBJ2-5
cdr3_nt: TGTGCCAGCAGCCGTAGACAGGGAAACTACGAGCAGTACTTC; cdr3_aa: CASSRRQGNYEQYF; clone_size: few; d_call: TRBD1; v_call: TRBV5-6; j_call: TRBJ2-7
cdr3_nt: TGTGCCAGCTCACCACCCCATAGGGGGAAACAAGAGACCCAGTACTTC; cdr3_aa: CASSPPHRGKQETQYF; clone_size: -; d_call: -; v_call: TRBV18; j_call: TRBJ2-5
cdr3_nt: TGTGCCAGCTCACCCGGGAGTTCGGAGGGAGAGACCCAGTACTTC; cdr3_aa: CASSPGSSEGETQYF; clone_size: -; d_call: -; v_call: TRBV6-6; j_call: TRBJ2-5
cdr3_nt: TGTGCCAGCAGTTTAGGGGTGGACTACGAGCAGTACTTC; cdr3_aa: CASSLGVDYEQYF; clone_size: medium-sized; d_call: -; v_call: TRBV27; j_call: TRBJ2-7
cdr3_nt: TGTGCCAGCAGCCCAAGGTGGGTAGCGGGGGGAACGAATAACTACGAGCAGTACTTC; cdr3_aa: CASSPRWVAGGTNNYEQYF; clone_size: -; d_call: TRBD2; v_call: TRBV13; j_call: TRBJ2-7
cdr3_nt: TGTGCCTGGAGTGTGGCAGGAGACATCTACGAGCAGTACTTC; cdr3_aa: CAWSVAGDIYEQYF; clone_size: medium-sized; d_call: -; v_call: TRBV30; j_call: TRBJ2-7
cdr3_nt: TGCAGTGCTAGATCTACGAACCTAGCCAAAAACATTCAGTACTTC; cdr3_aa: CSARSTNLAKNIQYF; clone_size: once; d_call: -; v_call: TRBV20-1; j_call: TRBJ2-4
cdr3_nt: TGCAGTGCTAGACTACCTGGGGCCAACGTCCTGACTTTC; cdr3_aa: CSARLPGANVLTF; clone_size: few; d_call: -; v_call: TRBV20-1; j_call: TRBJ2-6
cdr3_nt: TGCAGTGCTAGTCCCGGGGCCCTCCAAGAGACCCAGTACTTC; cdr3_aa: CSASPGALQETQYF; clone_size: -; d_call: -; v_call: TRBV20-1; j_call: TRBJ2-5
cdr3_nt: TGCAGTGTTGGCTGGAACACTGAAGCTTTCTTT; cdr3_aa: CSVGWNTEAFF; clone_size: -; d_call: -; v_call: TRBV20-1; j_call: TRBJ1-1
cdr3_nt: TGTGCCAGTAGTATAGCAGTCCGGGCATACTATAGCAGTCAGCCCCAGCATTTT; cdr3_aa: CASSIAVRAYYSSQPQHF; clone_size: -; d_call: -; v_call: TRBV19; j_call: TRBJ1-5
cdr3_nt: TGTGCCATCAGCGGGGAACAAAGGGGGACCGGGGAGCTGTTTTTT; cdr3_aa: CAISGEQRGTGELFF; clone_size: -; d_call: -; v_call: TRBV10-3; j_call: TRBJ2-2
cdr3_nt: TGCAGCGTTGGACCGGGACTAGCGGGGGGGGGTCGGGCCCAGTACTTC; cdr3_aa: CSVGPGLAGGGRAQYF; clone_size: large; d_call: TRBD2; v_call: TRBV29-1; j_call: TRBJ2-5
cdr3_nt: TGTGCCAGCAGCTTAATTGTAAGCCGGGGCAGCGTTGATGAAAAACTGTTTTTT; cdr3_aa: CASSLIVSRGSVDEKLFF; clone_size: -; d_call: -; v_call: TRBV11-2; j_call: TRBJ1-4
cdr3_nt: TGTGCCAGTAGTATGTGGGGACGGGGCTCTGGGGCCAACGTCCTGACTTTC; cdr3_aa: CASSMWGRGSGANVLTF; clone_size: medium-sized; d_call: -; v_call: TRBV19; j_call: TRBJ2-6
cdr3_nt: TGTGCCAGCAGCTTAACACTAGCGGGGACCCAGTACTTC; cdr3_aa: CASSLTLAGTQYF; clone_size: -; d_call: TRBD2; v_call: TRBV5-8; j_call: TRBJ2-5
cdr3_nt: TGTGCCAGCAGTTTATGGGGCCGGGAGGAGTCAGAGACCCAGTACTTC; cdr3_aa: CASSLWGREESETQYF; clone_size: few; d_call: TRBD2; v_call: TRBV27; j_call: TRBJ2-5
cdr3_nt: TGTGCCAGCAGTCAAGGACTAGCTAGCACAGATACGCAGTATTTT; cdr3_aa: CASSQGLASTDTQYF; clone_size: few; d_call: TRBD2; v_call: TRBV12-3/TRBV12-4; j_call: TRBJ2-3
cdr3_nt: TGTGCCAGCAGTTCACAGGGTGCCGTTGGCTACACCTTC; cdr3_aa: CASSSQGAVGYTF; clone_size: medium-sized; d_call: -; v_call: TRBV12-3/TRBV12-4; j_call: TRBJ1-2
cdr3_nt: TGTGCCAGCAGCTCGAGGGCGGGCCAAGAGACCCAGTACTTC; cdr3_aa: CASSSRAGQETQYF; clone_size: few; d_call: -; v_call: TRBV5-4; j_call: TRBJ2-5
cdr3_nt: TGTGCCAGCAGTTCTCTCGCGCTGGGCGGGGGCTACGAGCAGTACTTC; cdr3_aa: CASSSLALGGGYEQYF; clone_size: -; d_call: TRBD2; v_call: TRBV6-2/TRBV6-3; j_call: TRBJ2-7
cdr3_nt: TGTGCCAGCAGCCCATCGGGCGTGCAGGGGGCGGGCTCCTACGAGCAGTACTTC; cdr3_aa: CASSPSGVQGAGSYEQYF; clone_size: few; d_call: TRBD1; v_call: TRBV13; j_call: TRBJ2-7
cdr3_nt: TGTGCCAGCCGGGGGGGCTCGGTGCAGTACTTC; cdr3_aa: CASRGGSVQYF; clone_size: -; d_call: TRBD2; v_call: TRBV6-5; j_call: TRBJ2-7
cdr3_nt: TGCAGTGCTAGAGATCCTAGGAAGGGGAGCACTGAAGCTTTCTTT; cdr3_aa: CSARDPRKGSTEAFF; clone_size: -; d_call: -; v_call: TRBV20-1; j_call: TRBJ1-1
cdr3_nt: TGTGCCAGCAGGCTGAGGGCGGGCACGCAGTATTTT; cdr3_aa: CASRLRAGTQYF; clone_size: few; d_call: -; v_call: TRBV12-3/TRBV12-4; j_call: TRBJ2-3
cdr3_nt: TGTGCCAGTAGATATGGGAGGAACTCTGGAAACACCATATATTTT; cdr3_aa: CASRYGRNSGNTIYF; clone_size: few; d_call: -; v_call: TRBV19; j_call: TRBJ1-3
cdr3_nt: TGTGCCAGCGCGAAAAGCGGGGGGGAAGCAGATACGCAGTATTTT; cdr3_aa: CASAKSGGEADTQYF; clone_size: few; d_call: TRBD2; v_call: TRBV6-1; j_call: TRBJ2-3
cdr3_nt: TGCAGTGCTGACCCCGGTGTCGTAGGACGGCGCACGGGGGAGACCCAGTACTTC; cdr3_aa: CSADPGVVGRRTGETQYF; clone_size: -; d_call: -; v_call: TRBV20-1; j_call: TRBJ2-5
cdr3_nt: TGTGCCAGTAAGGCGGGGACAGGGGATCTGGAGACCCAGTACTTC; cdr3_aa: CASKAGTGDLETQYF; clone_size: -; d_call: TRBD1; v_call: TRBV19; j_call: TRBJ2-5
cdr3_nt: TGTGCCAGCAGCCTGAAACCGGGACGAATCACAGATACGCAGTATTTT; cdr3_aa: CASSLKPGRITDTQYF; clone_size: -; d_call: -; v_call: TRBV5-6; j_call: TRBJ2-3
cdr3_nt: TGCAGTGCTAGAGATTACGGGGCCTACTACGAGCAGTACTTC; cdr3_aa: CSARDYGAYYEQYF; clone_size: -; d_call: -; v_call: TRBV20-1; j_call: TRBJ2-7
cdr3_nt: TGCAGCGTGCGAGCGGGGGGGGGCTCCTACAATGAGCAGTTCTTC; cdr3_aa: CSVRAGGGSYNEQFF; clone_size: -; d_call: TRBD2; v_call: TRBV29-1; j_call: TRBJ2-1
cdr3_nt: TGTGCCAGTGACGGCAGGGGGACACAAGCTTTCTTT; cdr3_aa: CASDGRGTQAFF; clone_size: medium-sized; d_call: TRBD1; v_call: TRBV19; j_call: TRBJ1-1
cdr3_nt: TGTGCCAGCAGTTTTGTTCTCGTAGTCGGGGTCGTCCAGAATGAGCAGTTCTTC; cdr3_aa: CASSFVLVVGVVQNEQFF; clone_size: -; d_call: -; v_call: TRBV12-3/TRBV12-4; j_call: TRBJ2-1
cdr3_nt: TGTGCCTGGAGTGTAGGGACTGGAAGTCAGCCCCAGCATTTT; cdr3_aa: CAWSVGTGSQPQHF; clone_size: few; d_call: -; v_call: TRBV30; j_call: TRBJ1-5
cdr3_nt: TGTGCCAGCAGTTACTCCCAGGGGTTAAGGTCGGGTGGCTACACCTTC; cdr3_aa: CASSYSQGLRSGGYTF; clone_size: medium-sized; d_call: -; v_call: TRBV6-5; j_call: TRBJ1-2
cdr3_nt: TGTGCCATCAGTGAGCTTGGGTCAGCTCAAGAGACCCAGTACTTC; cdr3_aa: CAISELGSAQETQYF; clone_size: -; d_call: -; v_call: TRBV10-3; j_call: TRBJ2-5
cdr3_nt: TGCGCCAGCAGCGAGGGCTGGGAACTCTATGGCTACACCTTC; cdr3_aa: CASSEGWELYGYTF; clone_size: -; d_call: -; v_call: TRBV5-1; j_call: TRBJ1-2